These T cell receptor beta chains were read from a single sample in a study of T cell repertoires in cytomegalovirus infection. TCRdb reprocessed the reads with MiXCR, giving one entry per CDR3 protein. The sample has some 920,000 distinct CDR3 sequences; approximately 31% are singletons. Antigens of these TCRs are unknown. The specimen comprised cultured CD8+ T cells from PBMCs, sampled from culture after CMV antigen stimulation. The receptors here all came from a human donor in good health (CMV status not recorded). Some clones in this sample may be carry-over from other donors' samples. Each CDR3 is given with its conserved first and last residue. The order of the fields is V gene, clone size, J gene, D gene, CDR3 DNA, CDR3 protein. The D gene is left open where the match is weak. Size tells how often a clone was seen (once, few, many) or the class of an expanded clone, and some rows leave it out.

TRBV10-2,few,TRBJ1-1,.,TGCGCCAGCAGTGAAATAAGGGGCACTGAAGCTTTCTTT,CASSEIRGTEAFF
TRBV7-9,once,TRBJ2-5,.,TGTGCCAGCAGCTCGTCTGCAACCCAGTACTTC,CASSSSATQYF
TRBV7-2,many,TRBJ1-4,.,TGTGCCAGCAGCTTATCGGACAGCCTAATAGAAAAACTGTTTTTT,CASSLSDSLIEKLFF
TRBV5-4,few,TRBJ2-1,TRBD2,TGTGCCAGCAGCCCCAGCGGGGGGATCGGAAATGAGCAGTTCTTC,CASSPSGGIGNEQFF
TRBV6-2/TRBV6-3,.,TRBJ2-6,.,TGTGCCAGCAGTTACTTGAACCCTCTGGGACCCTCTGGGGCCAACGTCCTGACTTTC,CASSYLNPLGPSGANVLTF
TRBV2,.,TRBJ2-7,.,TGTGCCAGCAAGGCAGGGGCCTACGAGCAGTACTTC,CASKAGAYEQYF
TRBV19,.,TRBJ1-1,.,TGTGCCAGTTTTTCGTCAGATGAAGCTTTCTTT,CASFSSDEAFF
TRBV4-1,few,TRBJ2-5,.,TGCGCCAGCAGCCAAGACCCCCTAGGGCTGGGGACCCAGTACTTC,CASSQDPLGLGTQYF
TRBV7-6,few,TRBJ2-3,.,TGTGCCAGCAGCTTACTGACAGGAGATACGCAGTATTTT,CASSLLTGDTQYF
TRBV7-9,.,TRBJ1-5,.,TGTGCCAGCAGCTTAAGTTGGGGCACCAATCAGCCCCAGCATTTT,CASSLSWGTNQPQHF
TRBV7-9,few,TRBJ2-1,TRBD2,TGTGCCAGCAGCTCGCTCTGGGCAGCGGGGAGCTCCTACAATGAGCAGTTCTTC,CASSSLWAAGSSYNEQFF
TRBV6-2/TRBV6-3,.,TRBJ1-5,.,TGTGCCAGCAGTACCCCCGGGCGGGGTCAGCCCCAGCATTTT,CASSTPGRGQPQHF
TRBV7-2,many,TRBJ2-1,TRBD2,TGTGCCAGCAGCGCACCGGGGGGCTCCTACAATGAGCAGTTCTTC,CASSAPGGSYNEQFF
TRBV7-2,many,TRBJ2-3,TRBD2,TGTGCCAGCAGCTTACCCCGGACTAGCGGGGGCACAGATACGCAGTATTTT,CASSLPRTSGGTDTQYF
TRBV27,.,TRBJ2-7,TRBD1,TGTGCCAGCAGCCCAGGGACAGGGAATATCGAGCAGTACTTC,CASSPGTGNIEQYF
TRBV7-9,few,TRBJ1-5,TRBD1,TGTGCCAGCAGCTCGGGACAGGACCTCTTTGTGAGCAATCAGCCCCAGCATTTT,CASSSGQDLFVSNQPQHF
TRBV6-5,few,TRBJ1-5,.,TGTGCCAGCAGTTACTCGAAGAGGGGGGGGGATCAGCCCCAGCATTTT,CASSYSKRGGDQPQHF
TRBV20-1,.,TRBJ1-2,TRBD1,TGCAGTGCCAAGACGGGGACAGGGCAAGGCTACACCTTC,CSAKTGTGQGYTF
TRBV29-1,.,TRBJ2-3,TRBD2,TGCAGCGTACGGACTAGCGGGGCCCCAGATACGCAGTATTTT,CSVRTSGAPDTQYF
TRBV7-9,few,TRBJ2-1,TRBD2,TGTGCCAGCAGCCAATTTGGCGGGGGGGTAATGTTAGAGCAGTTCTTC,CASSQFGGGVMLEQFF
TRBV28,few,TRBJ2-1,TRBD2,TGTGCCAGCAGTTTAACCCTCTCAAGCGGGGGGGAGAGCTCCTACAATGAGCAGTTCTTC,CASSLTLSSGGESSYNEQFF
TRBV4-2,few,TRBJ2-2,TRBD2,TGTGCCAGCAGCCAAGATGGGGCGGGGGGGCCCTCCGGGGAGCTGTTTTTT,CASSQDGAGGPSGELFF
TRBV4-1,.,TRBJ2-5,TRBD2,TGCGCCAGCAGCCAAGAAGGCGGGGGGGCTTCCCAGTACTTC,CASSQEGGGASQYF
TRBV24-1,.,TRBJ2-1,.,TGTGCCACCAATCGCGCTACAGCGAGTGAGCAGTTCTTC,CATNRATASEQFF
TRBV11-3,few,TRBJ2-1,.,TGTGCCAGCAGCTTAGGCATGGGCGGCGGGGTCTCCTACAATGAGCAGTTCTTC,CASSLGMGGGVSYNEQFF
TRBV6-1,.,TRBJ1-2,TRBD1,TGTGCCAGCAAACCTGGGACAGGGACCTATGGCTACACCTTC,CASKPGTGTYGYTF
TRBV18,few,TRBJ2-5,TRBD2,TGTGCCAGCTCACCACCGGGTCCGGGAGGTGAGACCCAGTACTTC,CASSPPGPGGETQYF